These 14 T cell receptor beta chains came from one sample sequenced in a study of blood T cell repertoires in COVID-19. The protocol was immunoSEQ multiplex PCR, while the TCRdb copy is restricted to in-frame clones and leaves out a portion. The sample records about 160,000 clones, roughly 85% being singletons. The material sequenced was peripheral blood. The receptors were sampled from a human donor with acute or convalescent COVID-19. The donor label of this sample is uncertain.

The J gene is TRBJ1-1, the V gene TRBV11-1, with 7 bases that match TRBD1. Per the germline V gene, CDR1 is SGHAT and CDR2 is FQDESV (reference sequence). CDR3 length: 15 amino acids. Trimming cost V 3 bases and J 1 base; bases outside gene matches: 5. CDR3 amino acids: CASSFLYRGNTEAFF. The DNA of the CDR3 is TGTGCCAGCAGCTTTTTATACAGGGGGAACACTGAAGCTTTCTTT.

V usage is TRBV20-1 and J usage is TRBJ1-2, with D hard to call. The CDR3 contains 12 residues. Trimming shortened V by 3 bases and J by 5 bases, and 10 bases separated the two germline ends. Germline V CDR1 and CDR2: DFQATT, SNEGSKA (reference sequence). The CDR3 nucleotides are TGCAGTGCTAGTTCAGGCCCGTATGGCTACACCTTC. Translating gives CSASSGPYGYTF.

CDR3 region: CASSRQRIEAFF. Here the CDR3 DNA reads TGTGCCAGTAGTCGGCAGCGCATTGAAGCTTTCTTT. The chain uses TRBV19 and TRBJ1-1, with D hard to call. The CDR3 runs to 12 residues. V lost 5 bases and J lost 7, with 11 bases in between. Germline V gene data show CDR1 as LNHDA and CDR2 as SQIVND (reference sequence).

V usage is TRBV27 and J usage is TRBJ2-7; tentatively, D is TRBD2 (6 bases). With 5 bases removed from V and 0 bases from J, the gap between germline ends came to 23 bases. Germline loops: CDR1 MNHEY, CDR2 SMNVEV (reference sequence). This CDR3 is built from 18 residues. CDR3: CASSTPTLPGGPSYEQYF. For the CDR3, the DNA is TGTGCCAGCAGTACCCCGACCCTACCCGGGGGACCCTCCTACGAGCAGTACTTC.

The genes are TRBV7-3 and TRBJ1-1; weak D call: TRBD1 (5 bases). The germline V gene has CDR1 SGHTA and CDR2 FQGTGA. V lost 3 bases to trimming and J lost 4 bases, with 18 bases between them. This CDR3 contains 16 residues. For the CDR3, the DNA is TGTGCCAGCAGCTTGGTTGGGGAACCTCAGGGCACTGAAGCTTTCTTT. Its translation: CASSLVGEPQGTEAFF.

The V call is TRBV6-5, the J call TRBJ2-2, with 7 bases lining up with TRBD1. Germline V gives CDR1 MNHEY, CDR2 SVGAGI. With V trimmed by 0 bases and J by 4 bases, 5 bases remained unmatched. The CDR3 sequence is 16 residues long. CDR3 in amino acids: CASSYSPGGRTGELFF. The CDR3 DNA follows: TGTGCCAGCAGTTACTCGCCAGGGGGACGCACCGGGGAGCTGTTTTTT.

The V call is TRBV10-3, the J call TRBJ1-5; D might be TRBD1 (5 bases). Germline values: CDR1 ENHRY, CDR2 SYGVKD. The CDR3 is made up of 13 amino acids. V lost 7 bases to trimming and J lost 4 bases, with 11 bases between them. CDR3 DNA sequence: TGTGCCATCAAGGGGCCAGGAAATCAGCCCCAGCATTTT. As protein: CAIKGPGNQPQHF.

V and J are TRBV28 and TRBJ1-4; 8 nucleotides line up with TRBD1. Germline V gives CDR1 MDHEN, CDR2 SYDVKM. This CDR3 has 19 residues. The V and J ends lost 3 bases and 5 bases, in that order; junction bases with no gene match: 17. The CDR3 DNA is TGTGCCAGCAGTTTCGATCAACGGGGCAGGGGGCCCCGAAATGAAAAACTGTTTTTT. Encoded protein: CASSFDQRGRGPRNEKLFF.

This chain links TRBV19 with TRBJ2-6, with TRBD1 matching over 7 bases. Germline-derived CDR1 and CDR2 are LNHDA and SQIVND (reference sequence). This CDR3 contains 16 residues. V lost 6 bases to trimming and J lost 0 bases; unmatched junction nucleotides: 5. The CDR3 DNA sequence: TGTGCCAGTAGCACAGGGGTACCCTCTGGGGCCAACGTCCTGACTTTC. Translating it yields CASSTGVPSGANVLTF.

The CDR3 nucleotides read TGTGCCAGCGGGGCGTATGGAGAGCAGTTCTTC. Amino acid sequence: CASGAYGEQFF. The chain carries TRBV2 and TRBJ2-1, with D possibly being TRBD1 (5 bases). The CDR3 totals 11 residues. Germline assignment: CDR1 SNHLY and CDR2 FYNNEI. Deletions cut 8 bases from V and 10 bases from J, with 12 bases between. Variable domain in full (rest from reference TRBV2 and TRBJ2-1): EPEVTQTPSHQVTQMGQEVILRCVPISNHLYFYWYRQILGQKVEFLVSFYNNEISEKSEIFDDQFSVERPDGSNFTLKIRSTKLEDSAMYFCASGAYGEQFFGPGTRLTVL.

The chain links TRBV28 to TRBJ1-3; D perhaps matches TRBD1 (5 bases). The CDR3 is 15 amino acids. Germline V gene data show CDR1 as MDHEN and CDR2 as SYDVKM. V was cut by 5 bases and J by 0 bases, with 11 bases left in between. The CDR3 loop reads CASSLDIPSGNTIYF. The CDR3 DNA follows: TGTGCCAGCAGTCTGGACATTCCCTCTGGAAACACCATATATTTT.

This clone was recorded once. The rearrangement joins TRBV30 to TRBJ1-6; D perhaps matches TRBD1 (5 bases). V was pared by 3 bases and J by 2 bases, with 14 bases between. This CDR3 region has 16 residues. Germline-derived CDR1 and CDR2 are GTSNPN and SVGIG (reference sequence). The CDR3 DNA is TGTGCCTGGAGCCCCCGGGGGAGCGCCTATAATTCACCCCTCCACTTT. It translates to CAWSPRGSAYNSPLHF.

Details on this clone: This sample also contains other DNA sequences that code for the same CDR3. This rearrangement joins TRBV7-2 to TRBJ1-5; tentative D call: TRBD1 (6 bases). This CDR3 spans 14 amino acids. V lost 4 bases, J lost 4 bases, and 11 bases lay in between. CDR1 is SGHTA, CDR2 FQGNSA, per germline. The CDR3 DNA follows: TGTGCCAGCAGCTCCCTACAGGGTAATCAGCCCCAGCATTTT. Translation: CASSSLQGNQPQHF.

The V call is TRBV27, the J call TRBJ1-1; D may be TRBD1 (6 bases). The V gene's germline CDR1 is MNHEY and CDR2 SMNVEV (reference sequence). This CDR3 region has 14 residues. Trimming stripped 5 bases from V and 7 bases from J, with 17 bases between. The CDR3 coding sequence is TGTGCCAGCAGTCCCTCCCGGACAGACTTTGAAGCTTTCTTT. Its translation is CASSPSRTDFEAFF.